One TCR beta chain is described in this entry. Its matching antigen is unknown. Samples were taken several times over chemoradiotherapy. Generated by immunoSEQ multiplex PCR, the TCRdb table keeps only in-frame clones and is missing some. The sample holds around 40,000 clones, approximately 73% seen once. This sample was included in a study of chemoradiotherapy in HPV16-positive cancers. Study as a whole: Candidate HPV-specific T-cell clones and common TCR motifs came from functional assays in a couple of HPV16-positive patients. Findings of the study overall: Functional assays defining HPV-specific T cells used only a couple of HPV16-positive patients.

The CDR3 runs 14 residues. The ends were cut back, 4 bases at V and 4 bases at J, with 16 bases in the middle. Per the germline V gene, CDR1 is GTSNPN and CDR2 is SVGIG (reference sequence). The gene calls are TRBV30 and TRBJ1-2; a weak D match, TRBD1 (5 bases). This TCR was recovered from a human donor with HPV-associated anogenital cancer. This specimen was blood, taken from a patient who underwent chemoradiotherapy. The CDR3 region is CAWTPRAPSYGYTF. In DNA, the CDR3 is TGTGCCTGGACCCCCAGGGCCCCATCCTATGGCTACACCTTC.